What follows describes a single T cell receptor beta chain. The CDR3 consists of 13 residues. In germline, CDR1 is SGHKS, CDR2 YYEKEE (reference sequence). With 0 bases removed from V and 5 bases from J, the gap between germline ends came to 8 bases. The authors' processing: Estimates of nucleated cell counts were drawn from the amplification of reference gene primers. TCRdb keeps only in-frame clones here, not all; method: immunoSEQ multiplex PCR. V and J calls and clone size are copied from that table; D and trimming were computed from the DNA. The repertoire holds more than 250,000 clones, with more than 85% as singletons. This sample was taken from a study of blood T cell repertoires in COVID-19.

Sequencing used PBMCs or T cells enriched from blood (not recorded which). The chain combines TRBV5-5 with TRBJ2-5; D not resolved. This receptor was identified in a woman in her twenties or thirties who had recovered from COVID-19. The CDR3 DNA sequence: TGTGCCAGCAGCTTGGCCCCCTACGAGACCCAGTACTTC. Its translation: CASSLAPYETQYF.